This T cell receptor (beta chain) was observed in a study of vaccination effects on CD4 cells after COVID-19. Across the whole study: Samples were taken post-vaccine, and their median timing was 72 days after the second dose.

Trimming removed 2 bases at V and 11 bases at J, with 16 bases between. The CDR3 is made up of 14 amino acids. CDR1 and CDR2 (germline): SGHRS, YFSETQ. The assay was immunoSEQ multiplex PCR, and TCRdb's table has in-frame clones only and misses some. The sample includes tens of thousands of clones, roughly 74% seen only once; the top ten take roughly 9%. Ahead of sequencing, the ViraFEST assay grew antigen-specific CD4+ T cells using viral peptide pools. A roughly ten-day culture period preceded the isolation of CD4+ T cells. Of the BNT162b2 and mRNA-1273 vaccines, participants received two doses of one or the other. Vaccinees lacked prior SARS-CoV-2 infection and tested negative for nucleocapsid antibodies. Roughly 1.9 million PBMC per well received about 9.8 IU/ml IL-2 and approximately 11 ug/ml peptides in culture. For this clone: Its antigen is unknown.

V usage is TRBV5-1 and J usage is TRBJ2-2; TRBD1 is a possible D gene (5 bases). Sequencing used CD4+ T cells from PBMCs cultured with HCoV-NL63 spike peptides, obtained after COVID-19 vaccination. The TCR was taken from a human donor who received a COVID-19 vaccine. The CDR3 bases are TGCGCCAGCAGCTTTTCAACCGACAGTTCCGAGCTGTTTTTT. As protein: CASSFSTDSSELFF.